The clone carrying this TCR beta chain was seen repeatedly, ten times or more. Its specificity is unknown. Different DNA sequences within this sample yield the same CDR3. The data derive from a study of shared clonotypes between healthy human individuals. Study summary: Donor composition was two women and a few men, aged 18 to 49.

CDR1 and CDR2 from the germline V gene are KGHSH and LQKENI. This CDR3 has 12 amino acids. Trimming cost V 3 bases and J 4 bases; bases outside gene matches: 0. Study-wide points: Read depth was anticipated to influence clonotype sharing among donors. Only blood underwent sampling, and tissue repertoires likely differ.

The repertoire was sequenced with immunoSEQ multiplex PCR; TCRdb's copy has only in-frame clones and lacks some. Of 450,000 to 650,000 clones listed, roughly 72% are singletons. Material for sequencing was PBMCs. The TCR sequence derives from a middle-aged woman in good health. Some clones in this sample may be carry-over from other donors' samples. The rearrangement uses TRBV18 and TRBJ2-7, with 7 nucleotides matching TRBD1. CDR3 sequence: CASSPTGYEQYF. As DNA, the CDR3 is TGTGCCAGCTCACCGACAGGGTACGAGCAGTACTTC. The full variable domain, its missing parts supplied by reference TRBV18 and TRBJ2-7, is NAGVMQNPRHLVRRRGQEARLRCSPMKGHSHVYWYRQLPEEGLKFMVYLQKENIIDESGMPKERFSAEFPKEGPSILRIQQVVRGDSAAYFCASSPTGYEQYFGPGTRLTVT.